This TCR beta chain originates from a study of metastatic and nonmetastatic thyroid tumors. This CDR3 has 15 amino acids. The germline V gene has CDR1 MNHEY and CDR2 SMNVEV (reference sequence). The germline V and J ends were trimmed by 7 bases and 3 bases, with 17 bases remaining between them. TCRdb re-called clones via MiXCR from the PCR reads. The sample carries fewer than 7,000 clones, approximately 32% recorded once. This clone was found a few times. Each patient came to thyroid surgery without any prior treatment (of any kind). The receptor's source is a female donor with papillary thyroid cancer or a benign thyroid nodule (not recorded which). Some clones in this sample may be carry-over from other donors' samples. The specimen was adjacent normal tissue. J is TRBJ2-3 and V is TRBV27; a possible D gene is TRBD2 (5 bases). CDR3 sequence: CASKPLESGTDTQYF. The CDR3 bases are TGTGCCAGCAAACCTCTGGAGTCGGGAACAGATACGCAGTATTTT.